The clone carrying this T cell receptor beta chain appeared a single time. Germline CDR1 reads KGHSH; CDR2 reads LQKENI. This CDR3 is 13 amino acids long. V shed 6 bases and J shed 6 bases, with 15 bases lying between them. This sample stems from a study of T cell changes during pregnancy in multiple sclerosis. Sequencing was performed with immunoSEQ multiplex PCR; in TCRdb, only in-frame clones are kept and a portion is missing. The sample has fewer than 75,000 clones, around 93% seen once. This sequence originates from a female donor in good health, enrolled as a control in a pregnancy study. The input for sequencing was peripheral blood, taken after pregnancy. The rearrangement joins TRBV18 to TRBJ2-7; D unresolved. DNA of the CDR3: TGTGCCAGCTCCCCTATCGTCGAGGCCGAGCAGTACTTC. Protein sequence: CASSPIVEAEQYF.